These T cell receptor beta chains were read from a single sample in a study of radiotherapy plus CTLA-4 blockade in lung cancer. TCRdb keeps only in-frame clones here, not all; method: immunoSEQ multiplex PCR. The sample carries tens of thousands of clones, 76% recorded once. This specimen was peripheral blood, taken from a patient treated with radiotherapy plus ipilimumab. The source of these receptors is a human donor with non-small cell lung cancer who had stable disease on radiotherapy plus ipilimumab. The CDR3 runs from the conserved cysteine through the conserved F or W. Fields, in order: CDR3 length, clone size, J gene, V gene, D gene, CDR3 DNA, CDR3 protein. D genes are given only for firm matches. Expanded clones get a size class; other rows say once, few or many, or leave the size out.

length: 14; size: few; J: TRBJ1-2; V: TRBV11-2; D: TRBD1; DNA: TGTGCCAGCAGCCCTTGGGACAGGGAGGATGGCTACACCTTC; CDR3: CASSPWDREDGYTF
length: 16; size: NA; J: TRBJ1-4; V: TRBV30; D: NA; DNA: TGTGCCTGGAGTGTAGGACGGTATGGGCTAAATGAAAAACTGTTTTTT; CDR3: CAWSVGRYGLNEKLFF
length: 15; size: NA; J: TRBJ1-5; V: TRBV2; D: NA; DNA: TGTGCCAGCAGTGAATGGGGTAGGGGCAATCAGCCCCAGCATTTT; CDR3: CASSEWGRGNQPQHF
length: 13; size: NA; J: TRBJ1-1; V: TRBV10-3; D: NA; DNA: TGTGCCATCAGTGAACCGGGTAACACTGAAGCTTTCTTT; CDR3: CAISEPGNTEAFF
length: 18; size: NA; J: TRBJ2-2; V: TRBV1; D: NA; DNA: TGCACCAGCAGCCAACCTGTGGACAGCCCATGGGACGCCGGGGAGCTGTTTTTT; CDR3: CTSSQPVDSPWDAGELFF
length: 16; size: NA; J: TRBJ2-2; V: TRBV6-1; D: TRBD1; DNA: TGTGCCAGCAGTGTCTTACAGGGGGCCGAGACCGGGGAGCTGTTTTTT; CDR3: CASSVLQGAETGELFF
length: 14; size: NA; J: TRBJ1-2; V: TRBV4-3; D: NA; DNA: TGCGCCAGCAGCCGGGAGGATGCTAACTATGGCTACACCTTC; CDR3: CASSREDANYGYTF
length: 17; size: NA; J: TRBJ1-6; V: TRBV5-4; D: NA; DNA: TGTGCCAGCAGCTTGGCCGGGTGGGGCGCGGGTAATTCACCCCTCCACTTT; CDR3: CASSLAGWGAGNSPLHF
length: 15; size: NA; J: TRBJ1-5; V: TRBV6-5; D: TRBD1; DNA: TGTGCCAGCACCTCAGACAGGGGACGGAATCAGCCCCAGCATTTT; CDR3: CASTSDRGRNQPQHF
length: 16; size: NA; J: TRBJ1-1; V: TRBV5-1; D: TRBD1; DNA: TGCGCCAGCAGCTTGGCCAGGGGGCGAGGGAGCACTGAAGCTTTCTTT; CDR3: CASSLARGRGSTEAFF
length: 14; size: NA; J: TRBJ1-2; V: TRBV6-5; D: NA; DNA: TGTGCCAGCAGCTCCCGGACACCAGACTATGGCTACACCTTC; CDR3: CASSSRTPDYGYTF
length: 14; size: few; J: TRBJ1-2; V: TRBV5-6; D: NA; DNA: TGTGCCAGCAGCTTGGGGGGGACGGTTTATGGCTACACCTTC; CDR3: CASSLGGTVYGYTF
length: 15; size: many; J: TRBJ1-5; V: TRBV5-1; D: NA; DNA: TGCGCCAGCAGCTCGCAGGGAGATAGCAATCAGCCCCAGCATTTT; CDR3: CASSSQGDSNQPQHF
length: 14; size: NA; J: TRBJ1-4; V: TRBV27; D: NA; DNA: TGTGCCAGCAGCCCCGGGACTTTTAATGAAAAACTGTTTTTT; CDR3: CASSPGTFNEKLFF
length: 13; size: NA; J: TRBJ1-1; V: TRBV27; D: NA; DNA: TGTGCCAGCAGTCCCCACCAAATCTCTGAAGCTTTCTTT; CDR3: CASSPHQISEAFF
length: 16; size: NA; J: TRBJ2-2; V: TRBV9; D: NA; DNA: TGTGCCAGCAGGGGGGAACGTCAAGTGGGCACCGGGGAGCTGTTTTTT; CDR3: CASRGERQVGTGELFF
length: 15; size: few; J: TRBJ2-3; V: TRBV7-9; D: TRBD2; DNA: TGTGCCAGCACCCCTAGCGGGGGAAGCACAGATACGCAGTATTTT; CDR3: CASTPSGGSTDTQYF